What follows describes a single TCR beta chain. Clones were sequenced by immunoSEQ multiplex PCR, and TCRdb holds only the in-frame ones, with some missing. The sample lists 55,000 to 75,000 clones; 90% to 95% were seen once. The CDR3 has 14 residues. Deletions cut 6 bases from V and 4 bases from J, with 16 bases between. From germline, CDR1 is SQVTM and CDR2 ANQGSEA. This specimen comes from a study of technical replicates of blood from four donors. The sequence came from a human donor in good health. Some clones in this sample may be carry-over from other donors' samples. Sequencing was carried out using PBMCs. This chain joins TRBV29-1 and TRBJ2-1; D is uncertain. The CDR3 sequence: CSVRRHDLYNEQFF. Here the CDR3 DNA reads TGCAGCGTCCGAAGACACGACCTTTACAATGAGCAGTTCTTC.